The present T cell receptor beta chain was sequenced within a study of cytomegalovirus exposure and HLA in healthy donors. The CDR3 has 12 amino acids. Looked up from germline, CDR1 is MNHEY and CDR2 is SMNVEV (reference sequence). V lost 5 bases, J lost 11 bases, and 9 bases stayed unmatched. Unrecorded immune exposures were likely, despite nominal health at sampling. PCR primers comprised 60 Vbeta and 13 Jbeta primers. Assay: immunoSEQ multiplex PCR; the TCRdb copy retains only in-frame clones and omits some. The table has about 150,000 clones, under 75% seen once. Sequenced material: PBMCs. This TCR derives from a woman between 40 and 55 years old in good health and CMV-seronegative. The chain links TRBV27 to TRBJ2-7, with 7 bases aligning to TRBD2. CDR3 coding DNA: TGTGCCAGCAGTCCCTCGATGGGAGGGGAGTACTTC. Translating gives CASSPSMGGEYF.